This TCR beta chain was sequenced for a study of T cells after yellow fever vaccination. Study findings and constraints: The secondary response showed a weaker magnitude and a faster peak, day 5 versus 15.

TCRdb reanalysed the 5' RACE reads using MiXCR and keeps one entry per CDR3 protein. The data show some 500,000 distinct CDR3 sequences, about 13% seen once. The table lists this clonotype with a few counts. The antigen remains undetermined. This CDR3 is built from 14 residues. Germline CDR1 MDHEN, CDR2 SYDVKM. V dropped 3 bases and J dropped 7 bases, with 14 bases sitting between them. The source was PBMCs, collected on the day of the yellow fever booster vaccination. The gene calls are TRBV28 and TRBJ2-3, with D unclear. This TCR derives from a man aged 25 to 40 who received the YFV17D yellow fever vaccine. This chain's CDR3 is CASSFTGIENTQYF. For the CDR3, the DNA is TGTGCCAGCAGTTTCACTGGGATTGAGAATACGCAGTATTTT.